This section outlines one T cell receptor beta chain sequence together with its context. The sample is drawn from a study of blood T cell repertoires in COVID-19. Whole-study context: The samples span acute and convalescent COVID-19 from the United States, Italy and Spain. Sample material is recorded as cDNA or gDNA derived from T cells, B-cell-depleted T cells, or PBMCs.

Authors' methods: Reference gene primers were amplified, and this amplification served to estimate nucleated cell counts. Sequencing was performed with immunoSEQ multiplex PCR; in TCRdb, only in-frame clones are kept and a portion is missing. From that table come the V and J calls and clone size; the DNA was used to work out D and trimming. The data show 150,000 to 200,000 clones, around 89% seen once. CDR1 and CDR2 from the germline V gene are MDHEN and SYDVKM. CDR3 length: 13 residues. V lost 8 bases and J lost 0; bases outside the gene matches: 4. The receptor was derived from a human donor in a cohort sampled during active COVID-19. Sequencing used peripheral blood. This sequence joins TRBV28 and TRBJ2-7, with 7 bases that match TRBD2. The CDR3 protein is CASGGGLSYEQYF. CDR3 DNA: TGTGCCAGCGGCGGGGGTCTCTCCTACGAGCAGTACTTC.